This T cell receptor (beta chain) was sequenced in a study of T cells in tuberculosis. Whole-study context: CD1B tetramers identified T cells specific for mycobacterial lipid GMM. IGRA-negative adolescents, IGRA-positive adolescents with latent tuberculosis and adults with active tuberculosis formed this South African cohort. Study observations and caveats: Active tuberculosis alpha repertoires lay closer to GMM-specific TCRs than controls'. Shorter CDR3-alpha in active tuberculosis partly drove smaller distances.

Sequencing used immunoSEQ multiplex PCR; TCRdb keeps in-frame clones, though not all of them. This table holds fewer than 45,000 clones, about 95% found once. Remarks on this clone: The antigen remains unidentified.

CDR3 length equals 13 residues. Between the trimmed V and J ends, which lost 2 bases and 6 bases, there was a span of 10 bases. Germline V gene lookup returns CDR1 MNHEY and CDR2 SMNVEV (reference sequence). The source is a donor aged 10-29 years with latent tuberculosis or without tuberculosis infection. The chain combines TRBV27 with TRBJ1-2; D may be TRBD1 (5 bases). Sequencing was carried out using PBMCs. The CDR3 bases are TGTGCCAGCAGTTTAAAGGGGATAAATGGCTACACCTTC. It codes for CASSLKGINGYTF.